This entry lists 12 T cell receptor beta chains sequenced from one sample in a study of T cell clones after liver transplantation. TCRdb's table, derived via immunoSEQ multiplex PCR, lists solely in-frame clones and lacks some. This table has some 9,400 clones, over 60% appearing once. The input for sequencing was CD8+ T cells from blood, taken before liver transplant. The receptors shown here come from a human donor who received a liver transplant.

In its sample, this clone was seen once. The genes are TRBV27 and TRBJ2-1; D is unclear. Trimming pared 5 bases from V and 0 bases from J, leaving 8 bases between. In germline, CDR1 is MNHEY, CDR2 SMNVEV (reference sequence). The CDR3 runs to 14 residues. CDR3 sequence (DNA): TGTGCCAGCAGTAGTCTGAGCTCCTACAATGAGCAGTTCTTC. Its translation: CASSSLSSYNEQFF.

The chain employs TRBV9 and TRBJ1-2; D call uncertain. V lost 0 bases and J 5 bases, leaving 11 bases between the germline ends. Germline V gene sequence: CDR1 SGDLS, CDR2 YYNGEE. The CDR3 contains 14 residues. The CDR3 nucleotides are TGTGCCAGCAGCGTAGGCGGGATCGAGTATGGCTACACCTTC. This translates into CASSVGGIEYGYTF.

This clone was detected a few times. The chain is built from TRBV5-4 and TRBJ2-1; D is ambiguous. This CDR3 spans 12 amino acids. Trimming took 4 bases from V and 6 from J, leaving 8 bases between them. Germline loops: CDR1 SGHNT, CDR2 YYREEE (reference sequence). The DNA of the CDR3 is TGTGCCAGCAGCCAGACTCTCAATGAGCAGTTCTTC. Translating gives CASSQTLNEQFF.

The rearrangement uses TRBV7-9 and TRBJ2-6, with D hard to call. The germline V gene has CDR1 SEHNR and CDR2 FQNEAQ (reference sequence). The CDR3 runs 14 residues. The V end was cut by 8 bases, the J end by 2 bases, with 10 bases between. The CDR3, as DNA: TGTGCCAGCCGGCCCCAGGCTGGGGCCAACGTCCTGACTTTC. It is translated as CASRPQAGANVLTF.

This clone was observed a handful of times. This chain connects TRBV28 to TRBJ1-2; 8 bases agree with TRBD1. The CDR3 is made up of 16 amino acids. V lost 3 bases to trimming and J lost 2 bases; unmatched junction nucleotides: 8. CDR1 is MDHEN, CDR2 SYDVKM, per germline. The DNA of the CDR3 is TGTGCCAGCAGTTTTGGACAGGGAGTCGAGAACTATGGCTACACCTTC. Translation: CASSFGQGVENYGYTF.

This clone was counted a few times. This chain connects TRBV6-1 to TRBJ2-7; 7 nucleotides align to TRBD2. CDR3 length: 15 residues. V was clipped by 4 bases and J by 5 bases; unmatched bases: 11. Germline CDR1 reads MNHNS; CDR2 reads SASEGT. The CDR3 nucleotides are TGTGCCAGCAGTGTTACGGGGGGAGCCTTCCACGAGCAGTACTTC. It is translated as CASSVTGGAFHEQYF.

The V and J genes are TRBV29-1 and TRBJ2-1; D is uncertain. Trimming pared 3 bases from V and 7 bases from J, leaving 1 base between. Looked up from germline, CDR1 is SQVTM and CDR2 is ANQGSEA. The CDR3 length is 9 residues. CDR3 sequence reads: CSVDNEQFF. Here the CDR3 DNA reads TGCAGCGTTGATAATGAGCAGTTCTTC.

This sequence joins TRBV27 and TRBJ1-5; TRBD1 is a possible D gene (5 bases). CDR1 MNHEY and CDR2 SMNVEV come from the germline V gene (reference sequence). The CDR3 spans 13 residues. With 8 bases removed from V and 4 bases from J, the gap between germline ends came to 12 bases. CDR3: CASGRGGNQPQHF. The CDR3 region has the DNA TGTGCCAGCGGGAGGGGAGGAAATCAGCCCCAGCATTTT.

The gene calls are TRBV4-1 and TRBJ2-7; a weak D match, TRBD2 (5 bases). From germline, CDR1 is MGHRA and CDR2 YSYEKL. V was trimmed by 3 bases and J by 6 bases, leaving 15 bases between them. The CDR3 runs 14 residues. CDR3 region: CASSQARGLSEQYF. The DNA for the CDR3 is TGCGCCAGCAGCCAGGCGCGAGGGCTCTCCGAGCAGTACTTC.

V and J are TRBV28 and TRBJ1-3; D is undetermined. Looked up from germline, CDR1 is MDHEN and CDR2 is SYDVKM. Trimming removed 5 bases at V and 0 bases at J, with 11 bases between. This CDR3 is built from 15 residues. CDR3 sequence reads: CASSIMEGSGNTIYF. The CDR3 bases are TGTGCCAGCAGTATTATGGAGGGCTCTGGAAACACCATATATTTT.

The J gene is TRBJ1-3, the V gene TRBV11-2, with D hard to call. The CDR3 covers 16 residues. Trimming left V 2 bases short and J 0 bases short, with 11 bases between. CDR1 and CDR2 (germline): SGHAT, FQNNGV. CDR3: CASSLSLGFSGNTIYF. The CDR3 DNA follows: TGTGCCAGCAGCTTATCGTTGGGCTTCTCTGGAAACACCATATATTTT.

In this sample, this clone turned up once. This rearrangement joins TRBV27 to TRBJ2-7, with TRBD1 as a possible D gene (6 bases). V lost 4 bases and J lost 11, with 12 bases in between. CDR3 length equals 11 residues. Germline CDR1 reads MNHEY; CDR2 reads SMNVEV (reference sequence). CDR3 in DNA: TGTGCCAGCAGTTGGGGGACATGGGAGTACTTC. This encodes CASSWGTWEYF.